Each of the 9 T cell receptor beta chains below was sequenced from the same sample in a study of CXCR3-negative and CXCR3-positive naive CD8 T cells. General observations from the study: The TRB CDR3s that CXCR3-positive naive cells carried were more hydrophobic than those of CXCR3-negative naive cells.

Their recognized antigens are unknown. In preparing the TRB cDNA libraries, 5' RACE with UMI labels was used. TCRdb re-called the 5' RACE reads and gives one entry per CDR3 protein, without DNA. The specimen's table records 120,000 to 150,000 distinct CDR3 sequences. Sequencing was carried out using naive CXCR3+ CD8+ T cells from blood. Subset given: CD45RO-CCR7+CD27+CD95- naive CD8+ T cells expressing CXCR3 (TNR3+). The receptors here all came from a human donor in good health. Some clones in this sample may be carry-over from other donors' samples.

The chain links TRBV7-9 to TRBJ1-1; TCRdb selects TRBD1, and the lack of DNA leaves this call unchecked. Germline lookup yields CDR1 SEHNR and CDR2 FQNEAQ (reference sequence). There are 13 residues in the CDR3. CDR3 loop: CASSPRTGAEAFF.

The gene calls are TRBV12-5 and TRBJ2-1; TCRdb reports TRBD2, a call that lacks DNA to check it against. The CDR3 has 15 residues. Germline CDR1 is LGHNT and CDR2 is FRNRAP. The CDR3 is CASGSSGFGHNEQFF.

The chain uses TRBV2 and TRBJ2-3; lacking DNA, the TRBD2 call made by TCRdb goes unchecked. The germline CDR1 and CDR2 sequences are SNHLY and FYNNEI. This CDR3 is 18 amino acids long. The CDR3 spells CASSPGSGETASTDTQYF. Looking up the rest from reference TRBV2 and TRBJ2-3 gives the full variable domain: EPEVTQTPSHQVTQMGQEVILRCVPISNHLYFYWYRQILGQKVEFLVSFYNNEISEKSEIFDDQFSVERPDGSNFTLKIRSTKLEDSAMYFCASSPGSGETASTDTQYFGPGTRLTVL.

The chain couples TRBV7-6 to TRBJ1-2; no DNA is available, so the TRBD1 call from TCRdb remains unchecked. Germline V gene lookup returns CDR1 SGHVS and CDR2 FNYEAQ. There are 13 residues in the CDR3. The CDR3: CASSLAPGDGYTF.

The chain couples TRBV4-3 to TRBJ2-1; with no DNA, the TCRdb D assignment of TRBD1 cannot be verified. Germline V CDR1 and CDR2: LGHNA, YSLEER. The CDR3 is 15 residues long. The CDR3 sequence is CASSHGVGGYNEQFF.

This sequence joins TRBV28 and TRBJ2-3; lacking DNA, the TRBD2 call made by TCRdb goes unchecked. Germline V gene lookup returns CDR1 MDHEN and CDR2 SYDVKM. The CDR3 is 15 amino acids. The CDR3 here is CASRLRGGSTDTQYF.

This rearrangement joins TRBV12-3 or TRBV12-4 to TRBJ2-1; without DNA, the TCRdb call of TRBD2 cannot be checked. The CDR3 is 19 residues long. The CDR3 sequence is CASSFPGGPGLRTYNEQFF.

The chain is built from TRBV7-2 and TRBJ2-3; TCRdb's D call, TRBD1, is unchecked because there is no DNA. The germline V gene has CDR1 SGHTA and CDR2 FQGNSA. This CDR3 is 15 amino acids long. CDR3 sequence reads: CASSPWGANTDTQYF. Full variable domain (outside the CDR3, taken from reference TRBV7-2 and TRBJ2-3): GAGVSQSPSNKVTEKGKDVELRCDPISGHTALYWYRQSLGQGLEFLIYFQGNSAPDKSGLPSDRFSAERTGGSVSTLTIQRTQQEDSAVYLCASSPWGANTDTQYFGPGTRLTVL.

The chain uses TRBV14 and TRBJ2-7; as DNA is missing, the TRBD1 call by TCRdb cannot be tested. CDR3 length: 15 amino acids. Germline V lookup: CDR1 SGHDN, CDR2 FVKESK. The CDR3 loop is CASSHRTAPDYEQYF.